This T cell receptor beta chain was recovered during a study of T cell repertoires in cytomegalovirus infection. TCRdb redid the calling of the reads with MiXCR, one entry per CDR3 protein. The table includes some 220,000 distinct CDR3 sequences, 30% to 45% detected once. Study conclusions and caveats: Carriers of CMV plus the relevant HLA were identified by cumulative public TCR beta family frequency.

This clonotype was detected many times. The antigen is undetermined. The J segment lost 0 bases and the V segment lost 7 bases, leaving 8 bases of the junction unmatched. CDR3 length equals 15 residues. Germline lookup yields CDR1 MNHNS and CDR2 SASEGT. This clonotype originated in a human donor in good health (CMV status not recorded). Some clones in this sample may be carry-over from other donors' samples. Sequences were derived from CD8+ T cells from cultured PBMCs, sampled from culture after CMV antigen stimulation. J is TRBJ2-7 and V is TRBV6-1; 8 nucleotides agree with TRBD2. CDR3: CASTGGGPSSYEQYF. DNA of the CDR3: TGTGCCAGCACCGGGGGGGGCCCGAGCTCCTACGAGCAGTACTTC.